One sample yielded the 8 T cell receptor beta chains listed below, sequenced in a study of patients and donors after allogeneic stem cell transplantation. Via MiXCR, TCRdb re-called the RT-PCR reads, giving one row per CDR3 protein. The sample lists hundreds of thousands of distinct CDR3 sequences, 16% occurring once. Sequencing was carried out using blood, either unsorted or a sorted T cell fraction (not recorded which). The receptors shown here come from a human donor who was either an allogeneic HSCT recipient or a stem cell or donor lymphocyte infusion donor (not recorded which). It is not recorded whose cells these are; they may come from a transplant donor.

The chain combines TRBV20-1 with TRBJ2-1; 7 bases are a match to TRBD1. The CDR3 is made up of 16 amino acids. Germline V gives CDR1 DFQATT, CDR2 SNEGSKA (reference sequence). J gave up 0 bases and V 7 bases, and 12 bases lay outside the gene matches. The CDR3, as DNA: TGCAGTGTCGCACCATTGGACAGGAGCTCCTACAATGAGCAGTTCTTC. This sequence encodes CSVAPLDRSSYNEQFF.

V usage is TRBV29-1 and J usage is TRBJ1-1; no reliable D call. The germline CDR1 and CDR2 sequences are SQVTM and ANQGSEA. V was trimmed by 6 bases and J by 4 bases, leaving 15 bases between them. This CDR3 has 13 residues. The CDR3: CSVRGPVGTEAFF. The CDR3 DNA sequence: TGCAGCGTGAGAGGACCCGTGGGCACTGAAGCTTTCTTT.

This chain links TRBV3-1 with TRBJ2-1; tentatively, D is TRBD1 (6 bases). V was pared by 9 bases and J by 9 bases, with 12 bases between. The CDR3 contains 11 residues. CDR1 is LGHDT, CDR2 YNNKEL, per germline (reference sequence). CDR3 loop: CASNRGGEQFF. DNA of the CDR3: TGTGCCAGTAATAGAGGGGGTGAGCAGTTCTTC.

This clonotype was observed a single time. The chain uses TRBV12-3 or TRBV12-4 and TRBJ1-1; the D gene is possibly TRBD1 (6 bases). The CDR3 sequence is 13 residues long. Deletions cut 4 bases from V and 4 bases from J, with 10 bases between. This CDR3 reads CASSSTGPTEAFF. CDR3 sequence (DNA): TGTGCCAGCAGTTCCACAGGGCCCACTGAAGCTTTCTTT.

The rearrangement uses TRBV12-3 or TRBV12-4 and TRBJ1-5, with D tentatively TRBD1 (5 bases). The CDR3 has 15 amino acids. V was pared by 4 bases and J by 2 bases, with 12 bases between. The CDR3 region has the DNA TGTGCCAGCAGTTCCTCCGGGACGCGCAATCAGCCCCAGCATTTT. Translating it yields CASSSSGTRNQPQHF.

This chain uses TRBV12-3 or TRBV12-4 with TRBJ2-3; 7 nucleotides line up with TRBD1. With V trimmed by 7 bases and J by 5 bases, 9 bases remained unmatched. The CDR3 spans 14 residues. DNA of the CDR3: TGTGCCAGCACCCTGACAGGGTGGAAAGATACGCAGTATTTT. The encoded protein is CASTLTGWKDTQYF.

There are a few counts of this clonotype. The chain combines TRBV20-1 with TRBJ2-1, with D tentatively TRBD1 (6 bases). With 6 bases removed from V and 7 bases from J, the gap between germline ends came to 19 bases. Germline assignment: CDR1 DFQATT and CDR2 SNEGSKA (reference sequence). The CDR3 is 14 amino acids. CDR3 sequence reads: CSAASQTRGNEQFF. The DNA of the CDR3 is TGCAGTGCCGCATCCCAGACGAGGGGGAATGAGCAGTTCTTC.

The chain has TRBV7-9 and TRBJ2-1; 13 bases are shared with TRBD2. This CDR3 comprises 15 residues. Losses at the gene ends were 5 bases for V and 5 bases for J; bases not matched to a gene: 3. Germline CDR1 SEHNR, CDR2 FQNEAQ (reference sequence). The CDR3 nucleotides read TGTGCCAGCAGCACCGGGACTAGCGGGAACAATGAGCAGTTCTTC. This translates into CASSTGTSGNNEQFF.